The 29 T cell receptor beta chains listed next were all sequenced from one sample in a study of cytomegalovirus exposure and HLA in healthy donors (dated by TCRdb to 2015 to 2018). The library was made by the immunoSEQ multiplex PCR assay. The multiplex PCR relied on a mix of 60 forward primers for TCR Vbeta segments and 13 reverse primers for TCR Jbeta segments. Imported from immuneACCESS, the table was reduced by TCRdb to in-frame sequences with V and J called. These copies leave out some clones; in studies compared against another copy, an unresolved V gene accounts for under half, and the cause of the remainder is not known. The sample table records around 140,000 clones; roughly three quarters of these occur just once. 1.3% to 1.5% of the sample lies in the top ten. The sample consisted of PBMCs. These TCRs come from a woman aged 40 to 50 in good health and CMV-seronegative.

This chain connects TRBV11-1 to TRBJ2-3; possible D gene TRBD2, 5 bases. V was cut by 3 bases and J by 3 bases, with 13 bases left in between. The length of the CDR3 is 15 residues. The germline V gene has CDR1 SGHAT and CDR2 FQDESV (reference sequence). In DNA form, the CDR3 reads TGTGCCAGCAGCTTGAAGGACTGGATGACAGATACGCAGTATTTT. As protein: CASSLKDWMTDTQYF.

The chain recombines TRBV18 with TRBJ1-3; no firm D call. V was pared by 5 bases and J by 0 bases, with 11 bases between. The CDR3 extends over 15 amino acids. The germline CDR1 and CDR2 sequences are KGHSH and LQKENI. In nucleotides, the CDR3 is TGTGCCAGCTCATCAGACCGGGTCTCTGGAAACACCATATATTTT. Translation: CASSSDRVSGNTIYF.

The CDR3 DNA sequence: TGTGCCAGCAGCCCACTCCAGGGATACGCTAACTATGGCTACACCTTC. Translated: CASSPLQGYANYGYTF. J is TRBJ1-2 and V is TRBV14, with D possibly matching TRBD1 (5 bases). Trimming left V 4 bases short and J 0 bases short, with 15 bases between. CDR3 length: 16 residues. Germline lookup yields CDR1 SGHDN and CDR2 FVKESK.

This chain joins TRBV6-1 and TRBJ1-1; no clear D. This CDR3 has 15 residues. Trimming removed 4 bases at V and 1 base at J, with 13 bases between. In germline, CDR1 is MNHNS, CDR2 SASEGT. The CDR3 reads CASSGISEGNTEAFF. The CDR3 nucleotides read TGTGCCAGCAGTGGCATCTCGGAGGGGAACACTGAAGCTTTCTTT.

This clone was recorded only once. The chain carries TRBV6-5 and TRBJ1-3; D is ambiguous. The V end lost 6 bases, the J end lost 0 bases, and 3 bases lay between the germline ends. This CDR3 comprises 12 residues. Germline V gene sequence: CDR1 MNHEY, CDR2 SVGAGI. The CDR3 region has the DNA TGTGCCAGCAGGAGCTCTGGAAACACCATATATTTT. Translation: CASRSSGNTIYF.

This sequence joins TRBV2 and TRBJ1-5; 9 bases map to TRBD1. CDR3 size: 14 residues. Germline CDR1 SNHLY, CDR2 FYNNEI. V shed 6 bases, J shed 7 bases, and the junction held 7 bases outside the gene matches. The CDR3 region has the DNA TGTGCCAGCAGCCGGGACAGGGTGAACCAGCCCCAGCATTTT. Translation: CASSRDRVNQPQHF.

This sequence joins TRBV18 and TRBJ1-2; D remains unclear. The CDR3 extends over 10 amino acids. From germline, CDR1 is KGHSH and CDR2 LQKENI. Trimming pared 5 bases from V and 9 bases from J, leaving 7 bases between. The CDR3 DNA is TGTGCCAGCTCAGCGGGGAGCTACACCTTC. Translated: CASSAGSYTF.

The chain carries TRBV5-4 and TRBJ2-7; D ambiguous. This CDR3 spans 9 amino acids. V was clipped by 10 bases and J by 6 bases, with 8 bases between them. Germline CDR1 SGHNT, CDR2 YYREEE (reference sequence). CDR3 residues: CAGPCEQYF. Written as DNA, the CDR3 is TGTGCCGGCCCCTGCGAGCAGTACTTC.

There are a few counts of this clone. This chain connects TRBV7-8 to TRBJ1-5; 9 nucleotides align to TRBD1. CDR1 SGHVS and CDR2 FQNEAQ come from the germline V gene. The CDR3 contains 17 residues. J gave up 6 bases and V 2 bases, and 11 bases lay outside the gene matches. Here the CDR3 DNA reads TGTGCCAGCAGCTTATCGGGCGGGGGGACAGGGACTCAGCCCCAGCATTTT. Its protein is CASSLSGGGTGTQPQHF.

This chain joins TRBV7-7 and TRBJ2-1; a possible D gene is TRBD2 (5 bases). The V gene lost 5 bases and the J gene lost 7 bases, with 12 bases spanning the gap. Germline values: CDR1 SSHAT, CDR2 FNYEAQ (reference sequence). The CDR3 has 13 residues. The CDR3 nucleotides are TGTGCCAGCAGCCCGGACTTTGGTAATGAGCAGTTCTTC. Protein: CASSPDFGNEQFF.

The rearrangement joins TRBV29-1 to TRBJ1-1; possible D gene TRBD1, 5 bases. Germline CDR1 SQVTM, CDR2 ANQGSEA. V was shortened by 8 bases and J by 6 bases, with 16 bases between the two germline ends. This CDR3 has 12 residues. The CDR3 DNA is TGCAGCACTGGGGGGAGAACGGCTGAAGCTTTCTTT. Translating gives CSTGGRTAEAFF.

The chain joins TRBV7-9 to TRBJ1-6; no reliable D call. Trimming pared 0 bases from V and 8 bases from J, leaving 14 bases between. The CDR3 has 16 amino acids. Germline loops: CDR1 SEHNR, CDR2 FQNEAQ (reference sequence). The CDR3 bases are TGTGCCAGCAGCTTAGCGAGGGCACGGCGGGATTCACCCCTCCACTTT. Protein sequence: CASSLARARRDSPLHF.

The J gene is TRBJ1-2, the V gene TRBV30; D call uncertain. V dropped 4 bases and J dropped 3 bases, with 15 bases sitting between them. Germline values: CDR1 GTSNPN, CDR2 SVGIG (reference sequence). The length of the CDR3 is 14 residues. Written as DNA, the CDR3 is TGTGCCTGGAATAACGGAGGGAGTCACTATGGCTACACCTTC. Translated, it gives CAWNNGGSHYGYTF.

This clone has a handful of counts. The chain employs TRBV5-4 and TRBJ2-3; 7 bases agree with TRBD1. CDR1 SGHNT and CDR2 YYREEE come from the germline V gene (reference sequence). The CDR3 length is 14 residues. J gave up 1 base and V 3 bases, and 2 bases lay outside the gene matches. The CDR3: CASSWDSRTDTQYF. CDR3 DNA: TGTGCCAGCAGCTGGGACAGCCGCACAGATACGCAGTATTTT.

The genes are TRBV5-1 and TRBJ2-7; TRBD1 is a possible D gene (6 bases). The CDR3 spans 12 residues. V was pared by 4 bases and J by 4 bases, with 9 bases between. Germline values: CDR1 SGHRS, CDR2 YFSETQ. In DNA form, the CDR3 reads TGCGCCAGCAGCCTGGACAGATACGAGCAGTACTTC. This codes for CASSLDRYEQYF.

This clone has a handful of counts. This chain joins TRBV11-3 and TRBJ2-2, with D perhaps matching TRBD2 (5 bases). Between the trimmed V and J ends, which lost 4 bases and 1 base, there was a span of 16 bases. Germline values: CDR1 SGHNT, CDR2 YENEEA. CDR3 length: 17 residues. CDR3 residues: CASSYTLIEGNTGELFF. The CDR3 coding sequence is TGTGCCAGCAGCTATACCCTCATCGAGGGGAACACCGGGGAGCTGTTTTTT.

This clone has more than one count but fewer than ten. V gene TRBV5-4 combines with J gene TRBJ1-3, with a tentative D call TRBD1 (5 bases). V was shortened by 2 bases and J by 1 base, with 10 bases between the two germline ends. The V gene's germline CDR1 is SGHNT and CDR2 YYREEE (reference sequence). The CDR3 loop spans 15 amino acids. The CDR3 here is CASSLNRGSGNTIYF. The CDR3 coding sequence is TGTGCCAGCAGCTTAAACCGGGGGTCTGGAAACACCATATATTTT.

The chain combines TRBV14 with TRBJ2-7; D might be TRBD2 (6 bases). The V end was cut by 3 bases, the J end by 1 base, with 10 bases between. This CDR3 has 14 amino acids. Germline V CDR1 and CDR2: SGHDN, FVKESK. The DNA for the CDR3 is TGTGCCAGCAGCCATGGAGGGAAATCCTACGAGCAGTACTTC. Amino acids: CASSHGGKSYEQYF.

The J gene is TRBJ1-1, the V gene TRBV6-5; a possible D gene is TRBD1 (6 bases). CDR1 and CDR2 (germline): MNHEY, SVGAGI. V lost 5 bases and J 2 bases, leaving 12 bases between the germline ends. The CDR3 is 14 residues long. The CDR3 protein is CASSPDSLNTEAFF. CDR3 nucleotide sequence: TGTGCCAGCAGTCCGGACAGTCTTAACACTGAAGCTTTCTTT.

The chain combines TRBV27 with TRBJ2-7, with 13 bases lining up with TRBD2. V lost 8 bases, J lost 6 bases, and 19 bases stayed unmatched. This CDR3 contains 18 residues. Germline loops: CDR1 MNHEY, CDR2 SMNVEV (reference sequence). This CDR3 is CASQSLGLAGALRGEQYF. CDR3 DNA: TGTGCCAGCCAATCACTAGGACTAGCGGGGGCCCTCAGGGGCGAGCAGTACTTC.

The chain uses TRBV2 and TRBJ1-5, with D perhaps TRBD1 (6 bases). Trimming cost V 5 bases and J 3 bases, with 8 bases left between them. Germline V gene lookup returns CDR1 SNHLY and CDR2 FYNNEI. The CDR3 runs to 13 residues. CDR3 amino acids: CASSTGNNQPQHF. The CDR3 DNA is TGTGCCAGCAGTACAGGGAACAATCAGCCCCAGCATTTT.

This chain links TRBV18 with TRBJ1-1, with D perhaps matching TRBD1 (5 bases). The CDR3 is 17 amino acids. Germline V gives CDR1 KGHSH, CDR2 LQKENI. Trimming removed 1 base from V and 2 bases from J, with 17 bases in between. As DNA, the CDR3 is TGTGCCAGCTCACCACGGGACTTTGGGTCCCCAAACACTGAAGCTTTCTTT. Amino acid sequence: CASSPRDFGSPNTEAFF.

The CDR3 bases are TGTGCCAGCAGTGACATGGGGACACCCTTAGGGAATGAGCAGTTCTTC. Amino acid sequence: CASSDMGTPLGNEQFF. J is TRBJ2-1 and V is TRBV6-1, with D possibly matching TRBD1 (6 bases). Between the trimmed V and J ends, which lost 3 bases and 7 bases, there was a span of 19 bases. The CDR3 consists of 16 residues. Germline CDR1 reads MNHNS; CDR2 reads SASEGT.

The rearrangement uses TRBV2 and TRBJ1-2; the match to TRBD1 covers 7 bases. The CDR3 spans 12 residues. Germline CDR1 reads SNHLY; CDR2 reads FYNNEI. J gave up 4 bases and V 6 bases, and 2 bases lay outside the gene matches. The CDR3 sequence: CASRDRTYGYTF. The CDR3 bases are TGTGCCAGCAGGGACAGGACCTATGGCTACACCTTC.

V and J are TRBV5-4 and TRBJ2-7; 7 bases match TRBD2. The germline gives CDR1 SGHNT, CDR2 YYREEE (reference sequence). The length of the CDR3 is 15 residues. V lost 4 bases and J lost 1; bases outside the gene matches: 8. The CDR3 nucleotides read TGTGCCAGCAGCGTGCTGGGACTATCTTCCTACGAGCAGTACTTC. Translated: CASSVLGLSSYEQYF.

The chain's CDR3 is CASRTLTGLHGYTF. For the CDR3, the DNA is TGTGCCAGCAGAACTTTGACAGGGCTCCATGGCTACACCTTC. The V and J genes are TRBV2 and TRBJ1-2; 7 positions agree with TRBD1. Germline-derived CDR1 and CDR2 are SNHLY and FYNNEI. Trimming at V came to 6 bases and at J to 6 bases, leaving 10 bases not matched to a gene. The CDR3 contains 14 residues. The full variable domain, in which reference TRBV2 and TRBJ1-2 provide the parts outside the CDR3, is EPEVTQTPSHQVTQMGQEVILRCVPISNHLYFYWYRQILGQKVEFLVSFYNNEISEKSEIFDDQFSVERPDGSNFTLKIRSTKLEDSAMYFCASRTLTGLHGYTFGSGTRLTVV.

The chain uses TRBV6-5 and TRBJ2-7; 8 bases are a match to TRBD1. V gave up 7 bases and J gave up 4 bases; unmatched junction bases: 9. CDR1 and CDR2 from the germline V gene are MNHEY and SVGAGI. The CDR3 covers 14 residues. DNA for the CDR3: TGTGCCAGCACCCCAGGGGGCCATCATTACGAGCAGTACTTC. This gives the protein CASTPGGHHYEQYF.

The genes are TRBV27 and TRBJ1-2; D call uncertain. The V gene's germline CDR1 is MNHEY and CDR2 SMNVEV (reference sequence). The CDR3 covers 15 residues. The ends were cut back, 4 bases at V and 6 bases at J, with 18 bases in the middle. The CDR3 here is CASSSKGYGSDGYTF. The CDR3 DNA reads as TGTGCCAGCAGTTCTAAGGGTTACGGGAGCGATGGCTACACCTTC.

This clone occurred a few times. The rearrangement uses TRBV7-3 and TRBJ1-3; TRBD1 aligns across 7 bases. With V trimmed by 4 bases and J by 2 bases, 5 bases remained unmatched. CDR1 SGHTA and CDR2 FQGTGA come from the germline V gene. The length of the CDR3 is 15 residues. CDR3 bases: TGTGCCAGCAGCTCATCCGGGACAGCTGGAAACACCATATATTTT. Its protein is CASSSSGTAGNTIYF.